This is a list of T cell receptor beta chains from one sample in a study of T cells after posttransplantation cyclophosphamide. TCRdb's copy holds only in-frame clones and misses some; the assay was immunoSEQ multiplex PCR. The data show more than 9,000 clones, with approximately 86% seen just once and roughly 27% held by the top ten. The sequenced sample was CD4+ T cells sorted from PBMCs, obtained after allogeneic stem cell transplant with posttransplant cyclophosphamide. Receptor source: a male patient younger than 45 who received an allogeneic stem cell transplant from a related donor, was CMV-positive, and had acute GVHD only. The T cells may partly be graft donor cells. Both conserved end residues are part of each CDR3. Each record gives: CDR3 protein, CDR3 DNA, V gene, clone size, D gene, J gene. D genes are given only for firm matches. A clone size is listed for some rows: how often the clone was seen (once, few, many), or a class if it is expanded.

CAWSLIVYHYTF,TGTGCCTGGAGTCTCATAGTCTACCATTACACCTTC,TRBV30,.,.,TRBJ1-2
CASSSRTDYGYTF,TGTGCCAGCAGCTCCAGGACAGACTATGGCTACACCTTC,TRBV7-9,once,.,TRBJ1-2
CATRQETYGYTF,TGTGCCACTAGACAGGAGACCTATGGCTACACCTTC,TRBV2,.,.,TRBJ1-2
CASSLEDRGIYGYTF,TGTGCCAGCAGCTTAGAGGACAGGGGGATCTATGGCTACACCTTC,TRBV7-9,.,TRBD1,TRBJ1-2
CASSQVVSSGGLYGYTF,TGCGCCAGCAGCCAAGTGGTTTCGTCAGGGGGCTTGTATGGCTACACCTTC,TRBV4-1,.,TRBD1,TRBJ1-2
CARSLARDFPLHF,TGTGCCAGAAGCTTAGCCCGGGATTTTCCCCTCCACTTT,TRBV7-5,.,.,TRBJ1-6
CASSLGDISGANVLTF,TGTGCCAGCAGCTTGGGGGACATCTCTGGGGCCAACGTCCTGACTTTC,TRBV5-4,.,.,TRBJ2-6
CASSYDRNYGYTF,TGTGCCAGCAGTTACGACAGGAATTATGGCTACACCTTC,TRBV6-5,.,.,TRBJ1-2
CASSDSDRVYNSPLHF,TGCGCCAGCAGTGACTCAGACAGGGTCTATAATTCCCCCCTCCACTTT,TRBV10-1,once,TRBD1,TRBJ1-6
CSVEGGLAVQETQYF,TGCAGCGTTGAAGGAGGGCTGGCAGTCCAAGAGACCCAGTACTTC,TRBV29-1,few,.,TRBJ2-5
CASSYRDSLKIEGYTF,TGTGCCAGCAGTTACCGGGACAGCCTAAAAATTGAGGGCTACACCTTC,TRBV27,.,TRBD1,TRBJ1-2